The 23 T cell receptor beta chains below were found in one sample sequenced in a study of blood T cells in healthy people across ages. Combining a sample-barcoded 5' primer with a J-beta primer mix, a second PCR ran for roughly 7 to 12 cycles. MiXCR, applied by TCRdb to the 5' RACE reads, yields one record per CDR3 protein. Among 1.5 million to 2 million distinct CDR3 sequences listed, around half were seen once. The sequencing input was blood. These receptors were taken from a woman aged 40 to 50 in good health.

The chain uses TRBV6-5 and TRBJ2-7, with D possibly TRBD1 on 6 matching bases. The length of the CDR3 is 15 residues. Trimming cost V 2 bases and J 1 base, with 12 bases left between them. Looked up from germline, CDR1 is MNHEY and CDR2 is SVGAGI. As DNA, the CDR3 is TGTGCCAGCAGTTACGGCCAGGGGTCGTCCTACGAGCAGTACTTC. This gives the protein CASSYGQGSSYEQYF.

The V call is TRBV18, the J call TRBJ2-7; the match to TRBD1 covers 7 bases. Germline V gene lookup returns CDR1 KGHSH and CDR2 LQKENI. The J segment lost 5 bases and the V segment lost 3 bases, leaving 4 bases of the junction unmatched. The length of the CDR3 is 13 residues. CDR3 amino acids: CASSPAGGDEQYF. DNA of the CDR3: TGTGCCAGCTCACCCGCAGGGGGTGACGAGCAGTACTTC.

This chain connects TRBV29-1 to TRBJ2-5, with D possibly TRBD1 on 6 matching bases. The V end lost 4 bases, the J end lost 4 bases, and 10 bases lay between the germline ends. Looked up from germline, CDR1 is SQVTM and CDR2 is ANQGSEA. The CDR3 covers 12 residues. The CDR3 spells CSVGTGIETQYF. The CDR3 DNA sequence: TGCAGCGTTGGTACAGGGATAGAGACCCAGTACTTC.

The chain is built from TRBV5-5 and TRBJ2-7; D is possibly TRBD1 or TRBD2 (5 bases each). Germline loops: CDR1 SGHKS, CDR2 YYEKEE (reference sequence). CDR3 size: 14 residues. The V gene lost 7 bases and the J gene lost 0 bases, with 14 bases spanning the gap. This chain's CDR3 is CASSWGTDSYEQYF. The CDR3 region has the DNA TGTGCCAGCTCCTGGGGGACCGACTCCTACGAGCAGTACTTC.

This chain joins TRBV20-1 and TRBJ2-3; D is uncertain. The CDR3 is made up of 15 amino acids. CDR1 is DFQATT and CDR2 is SNEGSKA in the germline V gene (reference sequence). V was pared by 0 bases and J by 4 bases, with 14 bases between. DNA of the CDR3: TGCAGTGCTAGAGATAGGACGTTGCGGCCAGATACGCAGTATTTT. This gives the protein CSARDRTLRPDTQYF.

This clonotype occurred a few times. V usage is TRBV7-9 and J usage is TRBJ2-7; D may be TRBD1 (6 bases). Between the trimmed V and J ends, which lost 1 base and 2 bases, there was a span of 12 bases. This CDR3 comprises 15 residues. Germline-derived CDR1 and CDR2 are SEHNR and FQNEAQ (reference sequence). In DNA form, the CDR3 reads TGTGCCAGCAGCTTAGAGGGCAGGGGAACCTACGAGCAGTACTTC. It specifies CASSLEGRGTYEQYF.

This chain connects TRBV20-1 to TRBJ1-2; weak D call: TRBD1 (6 bases). Germline V gene lookup returns CDR1 DFQATT and CDR2 SNEGSKA (reference sequence). The CDR3 is made up of 13 amino acids. The V and J ends lost 5 bases and 1 base respectively, with 11 bases between them. The CDR3 is CSASDRNNYGYTF. Here the CDR3 DNA reads TGCAGTGCTTCAGACAGGAATAACTATGGCTACACCTTC.

V and J are TRBV20-1 and TRBJ2-7, with TRBD2 matching 15 bases. The CDR3 sequence is 17 residues long. Germline V gives CDR1 DFQATT, CDR2 SNEGSKA (reference sequence). V lost 3 bases and J lost 7; bases outside the gene matches: 13. The CDR3 region has the DNA TGCAGTGCTAGTTCCCCCCGGACTAGCGGGGGGGCCCATGAGCAGTACTTC. Protein sequence: CSASSPRTSGGAHEQYF.

This clonotype was observed a few times. The chain recombines TRBV7-2 with TRBJ2-5; maybe TRBD2 (6 bases). CDR3 length: 16 residues. Trimming shortened V by 3 bases and J by 2 bases, and 16 bases separated the two germline ends. Germline V gene sequence: CDR1 SGHTA, CDR2 FQGNSA. The CDR3 nucleotides are TGTGCCAGCAGCTTGCGACTAGTAGGCCGGCAAGAGACCCAGTACTTC. Translated: CASSLRLVGRQETQYF.

This clonotype appeared a single time. V is TRBV24-1 and J is TRBJ2-2; 9 positions match TRBD1. Trimming removed 3 bases from V and 5 bases from J; junction bases left unmatched: 9. The CDR3 loop spans 17 amino acids. The germline CDR1 and CDR2 sequences are KGHDR and SFDVKD. CDR3 coding DNA: TGTGCCACCAGTGATCCTTACCGGGACAGGGAGACCGGGGAGCTGTTTTTT. Amino acids: CATSDPYRDRETGELFF.

This chain connects TRBV20-1 to TRBJ2-1; 8 bases match TRBD2. This CDR3 is 14 amino acids long. The germline CDR1 and CDR2 sequences are DFQATT and SNEGSKA (reference sequence). Losses at the gene ends were 4 bases for V and 7 bases for J; bases not matched to a gene: 9. The CDR3 bases are TGCAGTGCTATTGGCGGGGGGCGGGGAAATGAGCAGTTCTTC. This gives the protein CSAIGGGRGNEQFF.

The chain employs TRBV6-4 and TRBJ1-2, with D possibly TRBD1 on 6 matching bases. The CDR3 consists of 13 residues. Per the germline V gene, CDR1 is MRHNA and CDR2 is SNTAGT. The V and J ends lost 3 bases and 8 bases respectively, with 13 bases between them. The DNA of the CDR3 is TGTGCCAGCAGTGATGTCCAGGGGCAGGGCTACACCTTC. Residues: CASSDVQGQGYTF.

This sequence joins TRBV18 and TRBJ2-5; no reliable D call. CDR3 length: 14 amino acids. Germline CDR1 and CDR2: KGHSH and LQKENI. V was clipped by 1 base and J by 5 bases, with 11 bases between them. The CDR3 region has the DNA TGTGCCAGCTCACCACTTCCGACCCGCGAGACCCAGTACTTC. Translating gives CASSPLPTRETQYF.

The V call is TRBV29-1, the J call TRBJ1-2; no reliable D call. Germline CDR1 and CDR2: SQVTM and ANQGSEA. V lost 0 bases and J lost 4, with 12 bases in between. The CDR3 is made up of 14 amino acids. The CDR3 reads CSVEDTSESYGYTF. CDR3 DNA: TGCAGCGTTGAAGACACGTCGGAAAGCTATGGCTACACCTTC.

In DNA, the CDR3 is TGTGCCAGCACCCCGGGAGGGTTTGATCAGCCCCAGCATTTT. It specifies CASTPGGFDQPQHF. This sequence joins TRBV28 and TRBJ1-5; D gene unclear. Trimming stripped 7 bases from V and 5 bases from J, with 15 bases between. CDR1 MDHEN and CDR2 SYDVKM come from the germline V gene. The CDR3 contains 14 residues.

The chain combines TRBV20-1 with TRBJ2-7; tentatively, D is TRBD1 or TRBD2 (6 bases each). This CDR3 comprises 13 residues. Trimming cost V 7 bases and J 7 bases, with 20 bases left between them. The germline V gene encodes CDR1 DFQATT and CDR2 SNEGSKA (reference sequence). The CDR3 DNA reads as TGCAGTGTCAGAGACCTAGGGGGGAATGAGCAGTACTTC. This sequence encodes CSVRDLGGNEQYF.

J is TRBJ2-7 and V is TRBV11-2, with D possibly matching TRBD1 (5 bases). V was trimmed by 3 bases and J by 11 bases, leaving 11 bases between them. The CDR3 is made up of 11 amino acids. The germline gives CDR1 SGHAT, CDR2 FQNNGV. As DNA, the CDR3 is TGTGCCAGCAGCTTCTTAGACAGAGAGTACTTC. Translated, it gives CASSFLDREYF. Drawing the rest from reference TRBV11-2 and TRBJ2-7, the complete variable domain is EAGVAQSPRYKIIEKRQSVAFWCNPISGHATLYWYQQILGQGPKLLIQFQNNGVVDDSQLPKDRFSAERLKGVDSTLKIQPAKLEDSAVYLCASSFLDREYFGPGTRLTVT.

This clonotype was seen a few times. The V and J genes are TRBV4-2 and TRBJ2-1, with 9 bases matching TRBD2. J lost 6 bases, V lost 1 base, and 13 bases had no gene match. The V gene's germline CDR1 is LGHNA and CDR2 YNFKEQ. The CDR3 is 18 amino acids. As DNA, the CDR3 is TGTGCCAGCAGCCAAGGGCGAAGCGCTAGCGGGGCCAGCAATGAGCAGTTCTTC. This translates into CASSQGRSASGASNEQFF.

The CDR3 reads CASSDMGGGAKYF. The CDR3 DNA is TGTGCCAGCAGTGATATGGGGGGAGGAGCCAAGTACTTC. The chain has TRBV6-1 and TRBJ2-7; D possibly corresponds to TRBD2 (6 bases). Per the germline V gene, CDR1 is MNHNS and CDR2 is SASEGT. The CDR3 totals 13 residues. Trimming pared 3 bases from V and 11 bases from J, leaving 17 bases between.

The chain joins TRBV7-9 to TRBJ2-5; TRBD2 matches 12 bases. This CDR3 is 17 amino acids long. The germline gives CDR1 SEHNR, CDR2 FQNEAQ (reference sequence). With V trimmed by 5 bases and J by 5 bases, 12 bases remained unmatched. The CDR3 DNA is TGTGCCAGCAGCATAAGACTAGCGGGGGTCCCGGGGGAGACCCAGTACTTC. This gives the protein CASSIRLAGVPGETQYF.

The genes are TRBV6-1 and TRBJ2-1; 11 nucleotides agree with TRBD2. V lost 1 base and J lost 9; bases outside the gene matches: 5. This CDR3 contains 15 residues. CDR1 is MNHNS and CDR2 is SASEGT in the germline V gene. CDR3 residues: CASSEVNSGGGEQFF. CDR3 nucleotides: TGTGCCAGCAGTGAAGTGAATAGCGGGGGGGGTGAGCAGTTCTTC.

This clonotype was detected only a few times. A read error may explain this, as a much larger clone is one base away. This chain uses TRBV9 with TRBJ1-2; 9 bases agree with TRBD1. J was trimmed by 3 bases and V by 0 bases; bases with no gene match: 0. The CDR3 runs 14 residues. CDR1 is SGDLS, CDR2 YYNGEE, per germline. For the CDR3, the DNA is TGTGCCAGCAGCGTAGGGACAGGGGACTATGGCTACACCTTC. This translates into CASSVGTGDYGYTF.

This sequence joins TRBV6-1 and TRBJ2-1; 12 bases map to TRBD2. CDR3 length: 15 amino acids. In germline, CDR1 is MNHNS, CDR2 SASEGT. V lost 6 bases to trimming and J lost 5 bases; unmatched junction nucleotides: 5. The CDR3 sequence: CASSGLAGSNNEQFF. DNA of the CDR3: TGTGCCAGCAGCGGACTAGCGGGGTCTAACAATGAGCAGTTCTTC.